What follows is one T cell receptor beta chain and its context. Sequenced by immunoSEQ multiplex PCR; TCRdb stores in-frame clones only, minus some. The table has 170,000 or so clones, roughly 80% seen once. Enrollees, about 18 to 89 years old, lived in about two dozen US areas. In assigning cohorts, the study relied on participant-reported clinical history. Recovered participants had two consecutive negative NP/OP PCR tests, healthcare professional clearance, or symptom resolution. The CDR3 has 15 residues. V lost 1 base and J 3 bases, leaving 13 bases between the germline ends. CDR1 SGHAT and CDR2 FQNNGV come from the germline V gene. This specimen belongs to a study of blood T cell repertoires in COVID-19. Study as a whole: The analysed material was cDNA or gDNA that came from T cells, B-cell-depleted T cells, or PBMCs.

The TCR sequence derives from a woman between 50 and 59 years old who had recovered from COVID-19. The V gene is TRBV11-2, the J gene TRBJ2-7, with D possibly being TRBD2 (5 bases). The sequenced sample consisted of PBMCs or T cells enriched from blood (not recorded which). The CDR3: CASSLVRGQSYEQYF. CDR3 nucleotides: TGTGCCAGCAGCTTAGTCCGCGGGCAGAGCTACGAGCAGTACTTC.